This TCR beta chain was captured in a study of T cells after yellow fever vaccination. CDR3 length equals 14 residues. The V gene lost 7 bases and the J gene lost 3 bases, with 19 bases spanning the gap. CDR1 and CDR2 (germline): SQVTM, ANQGSEA. A few counts support this clonotype. Its antigen remains unidentified. TCRdb reprocessed the 5' RACE reads via MiXCR and lists one record per CDR3 protein. The data show approximately 550,000 distinct CDR3 sequences, 15% to 20% seen once. General study points: Booster samples showed a return of most primary-vaccination clones (under 98% CD4, 85% to 90% CD8). The secondary response was weaker but peaked faster, day 5 versus 15.

The chain links TRBV29-1 to TRBJ2-7, with TRBD2 as a possible D gene (7 bases). The clonotype was recovered from a man aged 30 to 45 who received the YFV17D yellow fever vaccine. The material sequenced was PBMCs, taken 15 days after the yellow fever booster vaccination. CDR3 sequence (DNA): TGCAGCGCCAAAGGCGGGGGCCTGGGCTACGAGCAGTACTTC. Translating it yields CSAKGGGLGYEQYF.